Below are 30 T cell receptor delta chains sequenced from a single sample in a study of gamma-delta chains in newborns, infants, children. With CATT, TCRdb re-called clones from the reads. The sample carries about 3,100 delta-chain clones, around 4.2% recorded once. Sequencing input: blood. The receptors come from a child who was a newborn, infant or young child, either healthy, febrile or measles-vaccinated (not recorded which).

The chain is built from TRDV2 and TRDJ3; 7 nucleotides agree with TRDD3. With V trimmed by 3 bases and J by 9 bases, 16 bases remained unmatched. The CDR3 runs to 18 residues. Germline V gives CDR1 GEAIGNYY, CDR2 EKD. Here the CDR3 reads CACDALLGSSRGTRQMFF. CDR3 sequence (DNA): TGTGCCTGTGACGCCTTACTGGGGAGCTCCCGGGGCACCCGACAGATGTTTTTC.

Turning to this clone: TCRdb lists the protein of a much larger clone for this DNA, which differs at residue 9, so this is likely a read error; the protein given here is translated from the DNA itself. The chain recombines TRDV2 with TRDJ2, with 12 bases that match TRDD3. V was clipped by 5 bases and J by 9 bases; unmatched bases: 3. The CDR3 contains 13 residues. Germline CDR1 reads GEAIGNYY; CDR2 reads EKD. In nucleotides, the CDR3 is TGTGCCTGTGCTGGGGGATACGTACCACAACTCTTCTTT. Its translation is CACAGGYVPQLFF.

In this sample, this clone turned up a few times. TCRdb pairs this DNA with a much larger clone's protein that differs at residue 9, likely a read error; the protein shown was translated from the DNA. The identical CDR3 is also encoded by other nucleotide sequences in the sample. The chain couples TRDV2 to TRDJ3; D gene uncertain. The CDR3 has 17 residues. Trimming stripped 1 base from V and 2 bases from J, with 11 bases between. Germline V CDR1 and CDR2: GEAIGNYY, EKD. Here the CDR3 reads CACDTVGDAWDTRQMFF. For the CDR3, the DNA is TGTGCCTGTGACACTGTAGGAGATGCCTGGGACACCCGACAGATGTTTTTC.

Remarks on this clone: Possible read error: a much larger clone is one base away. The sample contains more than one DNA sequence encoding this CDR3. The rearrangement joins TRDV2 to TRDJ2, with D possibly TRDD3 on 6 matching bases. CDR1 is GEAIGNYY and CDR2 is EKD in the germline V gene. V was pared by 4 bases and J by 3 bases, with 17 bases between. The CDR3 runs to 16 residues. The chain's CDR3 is CACDRLGDTMTAQLFF. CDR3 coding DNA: TGTGCCTGTGATCGACTGGGAGATACGATGACAGCACAACTCTTCTTT.

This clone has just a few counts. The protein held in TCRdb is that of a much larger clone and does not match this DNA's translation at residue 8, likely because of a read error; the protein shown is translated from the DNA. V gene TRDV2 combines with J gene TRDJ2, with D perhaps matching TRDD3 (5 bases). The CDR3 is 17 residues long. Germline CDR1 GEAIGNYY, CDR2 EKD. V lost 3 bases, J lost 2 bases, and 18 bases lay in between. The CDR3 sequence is CACDAIGRGALTAQLFF. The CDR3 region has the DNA TGTGCCTGTGACGCGATAGGGCGGGGGGCCTTGACAGCACAACTCTTCTTT.

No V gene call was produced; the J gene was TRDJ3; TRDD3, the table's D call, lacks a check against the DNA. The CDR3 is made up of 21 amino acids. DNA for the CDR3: TGTGCCTGTGACACCACTCCGACTGGGGTATACTTCTCCTGTGACACCCGACAGATGTTTTTC. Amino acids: CACDTTPTGVYFSCDTRQMFF.

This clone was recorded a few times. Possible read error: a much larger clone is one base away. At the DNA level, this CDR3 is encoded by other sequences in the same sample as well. CDR3 sequence reads: CACDTGGYGSWDTRQMFF. For the CDR3, the DNA is TGTGCCTGTGACACTGGGGGATACGGCTCTTGGGACACCCGACAGATGTTTTTC. This sequence joins TRDV2 and TRDJ3; TRDD3 aligns across 11 bases. V lost 1 base, J lost 4 bases, and 5 bases stayed unmatched. Germline CDR1 is GEAIGNYY and CDR2 is EKD. The CDR3 runs to 18 residues.

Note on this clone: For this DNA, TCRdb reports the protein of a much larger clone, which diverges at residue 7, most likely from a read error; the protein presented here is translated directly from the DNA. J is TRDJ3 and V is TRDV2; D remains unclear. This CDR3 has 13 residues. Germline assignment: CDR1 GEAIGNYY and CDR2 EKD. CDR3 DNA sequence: TGTGCCTGTGACACCTGGTACACCCGACAGATGTTTTTC. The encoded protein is CACDTWYTRQMFF.

The CDR3 sequence: CACDTGGYGSWDILQMFF. The CDR3 DNA sequence: TGTGCCTGTGACACTGGGGGATACGGCTCCTGGGACATCCTACAGATGTTTTTC. The chain recombines TRDV2 with TRDJ3, with 11 bases aligning to TRDD3. Germline V gene data show CDR1 as GEAIGNYY and CDR2 as EKD. CDR3 size: 18 residues. Trimming at V came to 1 base and at J to 15 bases, leaving 16 bases not matched to a gene.

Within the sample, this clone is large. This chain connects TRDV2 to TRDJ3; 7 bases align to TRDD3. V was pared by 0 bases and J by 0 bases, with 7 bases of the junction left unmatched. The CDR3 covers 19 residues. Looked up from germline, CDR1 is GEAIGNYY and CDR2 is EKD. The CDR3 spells CACDTLGALSSWDTRQMFF. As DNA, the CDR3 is TGTGCCTGTGACACCCTGGGGGCTCTTAGCTCCTGGGACACCCGACAGATGTTTTTC.

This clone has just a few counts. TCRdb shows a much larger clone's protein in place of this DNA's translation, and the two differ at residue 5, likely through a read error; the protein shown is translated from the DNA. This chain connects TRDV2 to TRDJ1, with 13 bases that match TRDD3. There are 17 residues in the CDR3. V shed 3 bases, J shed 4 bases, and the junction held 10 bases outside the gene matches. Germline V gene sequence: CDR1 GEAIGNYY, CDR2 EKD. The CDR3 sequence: CACDAVGYWGIRDKLIF. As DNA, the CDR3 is TGTGCCTGTGACGCCGTCGGCTACTGGGGGATACGCGATAAACTCATCTTT.

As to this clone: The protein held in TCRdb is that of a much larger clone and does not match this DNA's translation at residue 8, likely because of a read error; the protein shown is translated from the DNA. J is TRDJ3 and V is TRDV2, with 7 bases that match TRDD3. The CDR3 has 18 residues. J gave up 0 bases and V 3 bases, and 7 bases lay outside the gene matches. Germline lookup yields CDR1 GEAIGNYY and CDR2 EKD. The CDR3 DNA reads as TGTGCCTGTGACCTACTGGGGAATAACTCCTGGGACACCCGACAGATGTTTTTC. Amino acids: CACDLLGNNSWDTRQMFF.

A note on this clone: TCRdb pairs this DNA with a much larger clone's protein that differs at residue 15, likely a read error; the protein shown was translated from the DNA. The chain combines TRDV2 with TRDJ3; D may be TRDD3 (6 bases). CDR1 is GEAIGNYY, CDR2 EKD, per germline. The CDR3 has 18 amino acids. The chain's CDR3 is CACDTVLGRSWDTRRMFF. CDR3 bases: TGTGCCTGTGACACCGTACTGGGAAGGTCCTGGGACACCCGACGGATGTTTTTC.

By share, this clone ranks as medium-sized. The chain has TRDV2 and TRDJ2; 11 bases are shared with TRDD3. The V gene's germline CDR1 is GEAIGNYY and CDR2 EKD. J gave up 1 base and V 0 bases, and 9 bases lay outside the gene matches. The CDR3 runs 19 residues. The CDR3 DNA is TGTGCCTGTGACACCCTGGTACTGGGGGATAAAGGTTTGACAGCACAACTCTTCTTT. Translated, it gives CACDTLVLGDKGLTAQLFF.

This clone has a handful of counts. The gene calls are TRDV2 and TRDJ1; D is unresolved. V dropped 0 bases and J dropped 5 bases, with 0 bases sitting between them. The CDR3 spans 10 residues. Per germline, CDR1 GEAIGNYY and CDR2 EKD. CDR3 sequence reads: CACDTDKLIF. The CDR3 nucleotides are TGTGCCTGTGACACCGATAAACTCATCTTT.

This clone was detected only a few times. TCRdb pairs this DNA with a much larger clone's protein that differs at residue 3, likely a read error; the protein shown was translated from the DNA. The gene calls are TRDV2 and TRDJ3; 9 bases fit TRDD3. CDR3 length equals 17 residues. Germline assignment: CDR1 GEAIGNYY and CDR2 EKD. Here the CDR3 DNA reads TGTGCCCGTGACGAACTGGGGGACTCCTGGGACACCCGACAGATGTTTTTC. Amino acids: CARDELGDSWDTRQMFF.

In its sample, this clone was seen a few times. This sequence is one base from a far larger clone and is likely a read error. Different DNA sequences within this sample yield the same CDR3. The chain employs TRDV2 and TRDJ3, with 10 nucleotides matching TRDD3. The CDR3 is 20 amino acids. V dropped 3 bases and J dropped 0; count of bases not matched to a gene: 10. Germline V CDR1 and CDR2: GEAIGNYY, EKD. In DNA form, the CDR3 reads TGTGCCTGTGACCTCACAGGGGGATACGGGACCTCCTGGGACACCCGACAGATGTTTTTC. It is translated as CACDLTGGYGTSWDTRQMFF.

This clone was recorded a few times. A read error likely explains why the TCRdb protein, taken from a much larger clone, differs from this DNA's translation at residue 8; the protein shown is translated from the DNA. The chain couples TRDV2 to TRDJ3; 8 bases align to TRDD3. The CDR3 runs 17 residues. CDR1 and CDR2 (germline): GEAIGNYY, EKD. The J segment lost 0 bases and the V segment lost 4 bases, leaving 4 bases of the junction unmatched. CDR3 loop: CACEYWGGSWDTRQMFF. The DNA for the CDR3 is TGTGCCTGTGAGTACTGGGGGGGCTCCTGGGACACCCGACAGATGTTTTTC.

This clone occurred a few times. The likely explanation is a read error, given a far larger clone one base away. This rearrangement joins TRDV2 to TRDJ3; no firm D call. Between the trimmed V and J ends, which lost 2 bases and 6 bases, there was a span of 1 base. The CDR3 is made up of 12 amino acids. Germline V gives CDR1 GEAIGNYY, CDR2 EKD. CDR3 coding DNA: TGTGCCTGTGACATGGACACCCGACAGATGTTTTTC. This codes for CACDMDTRQMFF.

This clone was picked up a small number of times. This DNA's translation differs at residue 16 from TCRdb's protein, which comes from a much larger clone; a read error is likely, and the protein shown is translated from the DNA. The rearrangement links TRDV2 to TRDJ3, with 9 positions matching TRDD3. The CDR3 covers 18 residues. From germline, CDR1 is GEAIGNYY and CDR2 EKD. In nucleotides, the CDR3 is TGTGCCTGTGACCTACTGGGGGACAGCTCCTGGGACACCCGACAGACGTTTTTC. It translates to CACDLLGDSSWDTRQTFF.

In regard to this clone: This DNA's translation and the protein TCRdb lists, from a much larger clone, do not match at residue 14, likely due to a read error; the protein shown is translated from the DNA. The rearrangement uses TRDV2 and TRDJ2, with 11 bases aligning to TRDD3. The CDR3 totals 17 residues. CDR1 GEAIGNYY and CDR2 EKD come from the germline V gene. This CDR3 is CACDTVGVLGDRARLFF. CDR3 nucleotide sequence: TGTGCCTGTGACACGGTGGGTGTACTGGGGGATAGAGCACGACTCTTCTTT.

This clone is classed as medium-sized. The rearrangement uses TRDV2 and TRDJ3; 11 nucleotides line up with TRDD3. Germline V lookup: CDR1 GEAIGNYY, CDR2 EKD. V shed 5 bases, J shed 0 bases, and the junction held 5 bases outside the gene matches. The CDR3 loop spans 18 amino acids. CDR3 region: CACVLLGDSSWDTRQMFF. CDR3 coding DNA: TGTGCCTGTGTCTTACTGGGGGATAGCTCCTGGGACACCCGACAGATGTTTTTC.

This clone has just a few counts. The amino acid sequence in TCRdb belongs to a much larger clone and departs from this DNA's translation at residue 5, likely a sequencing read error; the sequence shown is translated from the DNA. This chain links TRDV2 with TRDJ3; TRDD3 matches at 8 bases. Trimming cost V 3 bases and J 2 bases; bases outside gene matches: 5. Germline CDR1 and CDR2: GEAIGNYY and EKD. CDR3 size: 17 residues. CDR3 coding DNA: TGTGCCTGTGACGCCGCGGGGGATACCTGGGACACCCGACAGATGTTTTTC. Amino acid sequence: CACDAAGDTWDTRQMFF.

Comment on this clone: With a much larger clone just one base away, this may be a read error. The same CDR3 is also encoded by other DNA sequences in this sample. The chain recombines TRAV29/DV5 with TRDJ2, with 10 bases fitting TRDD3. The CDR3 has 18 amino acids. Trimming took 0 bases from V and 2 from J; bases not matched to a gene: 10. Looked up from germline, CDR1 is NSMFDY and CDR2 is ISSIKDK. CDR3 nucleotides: TGTGCAGCAAGCGCCGGGGGGATACGCTCAGTATTGACAGCACAACTCTTCTTT. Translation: CAASAGGIRSVLTAQLFF.

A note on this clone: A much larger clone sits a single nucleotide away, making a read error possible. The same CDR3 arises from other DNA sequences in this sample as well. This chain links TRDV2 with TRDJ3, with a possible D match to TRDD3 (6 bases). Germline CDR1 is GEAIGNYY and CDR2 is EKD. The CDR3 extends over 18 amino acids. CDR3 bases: TGTGCCTGTGACACCTGGGGATTAAGCTCCTGGGACACTCGACAGATGTTTTTC. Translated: CACDTWGLSSWDTRQMFF.

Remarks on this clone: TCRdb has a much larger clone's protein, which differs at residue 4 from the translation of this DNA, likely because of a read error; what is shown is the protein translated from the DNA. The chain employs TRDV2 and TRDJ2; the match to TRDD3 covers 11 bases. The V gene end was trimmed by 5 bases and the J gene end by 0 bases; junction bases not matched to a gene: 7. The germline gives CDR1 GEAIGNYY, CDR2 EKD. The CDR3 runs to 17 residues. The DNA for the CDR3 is TGTGCCTGTGGCGCACTACTGGGGGATACTTTGACAGCACAACTCTTCTTT. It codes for CACGALLGDTLTAQLFF.

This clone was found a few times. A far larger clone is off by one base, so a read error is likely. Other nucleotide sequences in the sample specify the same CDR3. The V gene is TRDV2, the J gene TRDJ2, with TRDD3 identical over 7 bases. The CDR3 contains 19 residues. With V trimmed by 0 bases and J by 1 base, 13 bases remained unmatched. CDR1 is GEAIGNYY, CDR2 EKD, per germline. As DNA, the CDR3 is TGTGCCTGTGACACCGATTTACTAGGGGATAAATTTTTGACAGCACAACTCTTCTTT. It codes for CACDTDLLGDKFLTAQLFF.

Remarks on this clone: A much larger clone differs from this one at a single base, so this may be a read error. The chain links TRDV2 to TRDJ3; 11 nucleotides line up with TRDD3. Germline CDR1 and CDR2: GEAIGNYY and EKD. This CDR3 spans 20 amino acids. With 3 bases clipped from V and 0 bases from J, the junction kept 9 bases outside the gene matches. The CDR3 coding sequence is TGTGCCTGTGACCCCGTCTGGGGGATACCCGGCTCCTGGGACACCCGACAGATGTTTTTC. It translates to CACDPVWGIPGSWDTRQMFF.

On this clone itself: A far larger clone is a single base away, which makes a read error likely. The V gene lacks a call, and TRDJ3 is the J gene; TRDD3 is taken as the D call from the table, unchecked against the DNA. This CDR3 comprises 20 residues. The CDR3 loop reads CACDSGYGGYRSRDTRQMFF. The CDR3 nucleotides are TGTGCCTGTGACTCGGGATATGGGGGATATCGCTCCCGGGACACCCGACAGATGTTTTTC.

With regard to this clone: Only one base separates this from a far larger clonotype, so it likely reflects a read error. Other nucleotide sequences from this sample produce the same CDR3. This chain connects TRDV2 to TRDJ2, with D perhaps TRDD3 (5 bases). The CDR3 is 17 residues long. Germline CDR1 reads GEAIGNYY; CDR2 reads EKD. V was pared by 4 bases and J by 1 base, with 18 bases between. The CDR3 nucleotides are TGTGCCTGTGATACCGTTGGGATGGAGGTTTTGACAGCACAACTCTTCTTT. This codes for CACDTVGMEVLTAQLFF.